The 15 T cell receptor beta chains below all came from one sample that was sequenced in a study of identical twins. In TCRdb, the 5' RACE reads were re-called with MiXCR into one record per CDR3 protein. This table has hundreds of thousands of distinct CDR3 sequences, 24% appearing once. This sample was shared with a second study, whose subject was T cells expressing NK-cell markers.

Material: CD4+ T cells sorted from blood. The receptors stem from a woman under 30 in good health.

This clonotype showed up just a few times. J is TRBJ1-6 and V is TRBV20-1; D remains ambiguous. In germline, CDR1 is DFQATT, CDR2 SNEGSKA (reference sequence). Between the trimmed V and J ends, which lost 0 bases and 2 bases, there was a span of 2 bases. The CDR3 totals 13 residues. This CDR3 reads CSAREPYNSPLHF. CDR3 sequence (DNA): TGCAGTGCTAGAGAGCCCTATAATTCACCCCTCCACTTT.

This clonotype was picked up one time. CDR3 sequence reads: CASSSSWDGTSGSTTQYF. DNA of the CDR3: TGTGCCAGCAGCTCCTCTTGGGACGGGACTAGCGGGTCCACGACCCAGTACTTC. The chain recombines TRBV13 with TRBJ2-5, with 12 bases that match TRBD2. Germline V gives CDR1 PRHDT, CDR2 FYEKMQ (reference sequence). The CDR3 loop spans 18 amino acids. V was clipped by 4 bases and J by 7 bases; unmatched bases: 16.

In this sample, this clonotype turned up many times. The chain recombines TRBV18 with TRBJ2-3, with a weak D call TRBD1 (5 bases). V was shortened by 3 bases and J by 1 base, with 14 bases between the two germline ends. This CDR3 comprises 16 residues. Germline CDR1 KGHSH, CDR2 LQKENI. The CDR3 loop is CASSPDWPGRTDTQYF. The CDR3 bases are TGTGCCAGCTCACCGGATTGGCCAGGGCGCACAGATACGCAGTATTTT.

CDR3 residues: CASSGYRGANVLTF. DNA of the CDR3: TGTGCCAGCAGTGGCTATAGAGGGGCCAACGTCCTGACTTTC. This rearrangement joins TRBV27 to TRBJ2-6; D remains unclear. V gave up 5 bases and J gave up 4 bases, with 9 bases separating them. This CDR3 region has 14 residues. Germline V gene sequence: CDR1 MNHEY, CDR2 SMNVEV (reference sequence). Supplemented by reference TRBV27 and TRBJ2-6, the full variable domain reads EAQVTQNPRYLITVTGKKLTVTCSQNMNHEYMSWYRQDPGLGLRQIYYSMNVEVTDKGDVPEGYKVSRKEKRNFPLILESPSPNQTSLYFCASSGYRGANVLTFGAGSRLTVL.

This clonotype was observed a few times. V is TRBV14 and J is TRBJ2-3, with D maybe TRBD1 (6 bases). The CDR3 contains 14 residues. The V gene lost 0 bases and the J gene lost 9 bases, with 13 bases spanning the gap. The V gene's germline CDR1 is SGHDN and CDR2 FVKESK. CDR3 DNA sequence: TGTGCCAGCAGCCAAGATAGGGGGTACCGGACGCAGTATTTT. Amino acids: CASSQDRGYRTQYF.

This clonotype was detected ten times or more. V usage is TRBV3-1 and J usage is TRBJ2-1; 11 bases agree with TRBD1. The V and J ends lost 4 bases and 14 bases, in that order; junction bases with no gene match: 7. The CDR3 has 13 amino acids. The germline CDR1 and CDR2 sequences are LGHDT and YNNKEL (reference sequence). The CDR3 spells CASSPALGQGEFF. CDR3 DNA sequence: TGTGCCAGCAGCCCAGCCTTGGGACAGGGGGAGTTCTTC.

The rearrangement links TRBV18 to TRBJ2-7; possible D gene TRBD1, 8 bases. V dropped 1 base and J dropped 6 bases, with 13 bases sitting between them. The germline gives CDR1 KGHSH, CDR2 LQKENI. The CDR3 spans 14 residues. The CDR3 bases are TGTGCCAGCTCACCACAAAACAGGGGGGGCGAGCAGTACTTC. It codes for CASSPQNRGGEQYF.

This clonotype was counted between two and nine times. V and J are TRBV4-2 and TRBJ1-1, with a tentative D call TRBD1 (6 bases). Trimming took 0 bases from V and 12 from J, leaving 20 bases between them. The CDR3 is 15 amino acids. Germline CDR1 reads LGHNA; CDR2 reads YNFKEQ. Here the CDR3 reads CASSQEGGQSRFSFF. CDR3 bases: TGTGCCAGCAGCCAAGAAGGAGGACAGTCCCGGTTTTCTTTCTTT.

V gene TRBV3-1 combines with J gene TRBJ2-5; D is perhaps TRBD2 (5 bases). Looked up from germline, CDR1 is LGHDT and CDR2 is YNNKEL (reference sequence). The CDR3 extends over 14 amino acids. V was trimmed by 3 bases and J by 4 bases, leaving 12 bases between them. The CDR3 loop reads CASSHNTSPETQYF. Here the CDR3 DNA reads TGTGCCAGCAGCCATAATACTAGTCCAGAGACCCAGTACTTC.

The chain links TRBV15 to TRBJ2-2, with a weak D call TRBD1 (6 bases). CDR1 and CDR2 from the germline V gene are LNHNV and YYDKDF (reference sequence). CDR3 size: 13 residues. With 2 bases removed from V and 8 bases from J, the gap between germline ends came to 9 bases. The CDR3 loop reads CATSRLGGGELFF. The CDR3 DNA is TGTGCCACCAGCAGACTAGGGGGTGGGGAGCTGTTTTTT.

V is TRBV20-1 and J is TRBJ1-6, with D hard to call. V dropped 1 base and J dropped 5 bases, with 9 bases sitting between them. The germline V gene encodes CDR1 DFQATT and CDR2 SNEGSKA (reference sequence). CDR3 length equals 14 residues. The CDR3 sequence: CSARAKLHNSPLHF. In DNA form, the CDR3 reads TGCAGTGCTAGAGCCAAACTACATAATTCACCCCTCCACTTT.

This clonotype has more than one count but fewer than ten. The chain recombines TRBV10-1 with TRBJ2-7; 8 bases match TRBD2. Germline lookup yields CDR1 WNHNN and CDR2 SYGVQD (reference sequence). J gave up 1 base and V 3 bases, and 5 bases lay outside the gene matches. The CDR3 has 15 amino acids. CDR3 bases: TGCGCCAGCAGTGATGGGTCTAGCGGGTCCTACGAGCAGTACTTC. This encodes CASSDGSSGSYEQYF.

The J gene is TRBJ2-3, the V gene TRBV7-2; D not certain. With 0 bases removed from V and 4 bases from J, the gap between germline ends came to 11 bases. Germline V gene lookup returns CDR1 SGHTA and CDR2 FQGNSA. The CDR3 contains 15 residues. CDR3 amino acids: CASSLASGRADTQYF. CDR3 bases: TGTGCCAGCAGCTTAGCTAGTGGAAGGGCAGATACGCAGTATTTT.

This clonotype was seen only a few times. The CDR3 DNA is TGCAGTGCTAGAGAAAGGGGTTGGGAGCCCCAGCATTTT. Protein sequence: CSARERGWEPQHF. The chain joins TRBV20-1 to TRBJ1-5, with a tentative D call TRBD1 (5 bases). This CDR3 spans 13 amino acids. V dropped 0 bases and J dropped 8 bases, with 11 bases sitting between them. Germline loops: CDR1 DFQATT, CDR2 SNEGSKA (reference sequence).

This clonotype showed up just a few times. The CDR3 bases are TGTGCCATCAGTGTAGGGGACGAGCAGTACTTC. Translating gives CAISVGDEQYF. The chain recombines TRBV10-3 with TRBJ2-7; tentative D call: TRBD1 (5 bases). Trimming left V 4 bases short and J 5 bases short, with 6 bases between. Germline-derived CDR1 and CDR2 are ENHRY and SYGVKD. The CDR3 is 11 residues long.